Sequencing of this T cell receptor (beta chain) was carried out in a study of regulatory T cells in long-lasting Graves disease. Looking at the study overall: With positive TSH receptor antibodies and over 5 years of antithyroid drugs, Graves' disease was considered persistent. Study-level points and caveats: Patients with persistent disease shared 2,741 public clonotypes, outpacing the 966 shared by new patients.

The V gene's germline CDR1 is MNHEY and CDR2 SVGAGI. Trimming removed 4 bases at V and 8 bases at J, with 17 bases between. This CDR3 spans 14 amino acids. Noted time point: persistent/refractory GD, antithyroid drugs over 5 years with positive TRAb. The TCR library was made from RNA that had been extracted from PBMCs in TRIzol. The patients were drawn from one endocrinology department in Xi'an, China. Of note for this clonotype: Its antigen is currently unknown.

For TCR beta, libraries came from iRepertoire HTBI primers and Arm-PCR of CDR3 regions. TCRdb reanalysed the multiplex PCR reads using MiXCR and keeps one entry per CDR3 protein. The sample contains hundreds of thousands of distinct CDR3 sequences, around 23% of which appear only once. Sequences were derived from peripheral blood mononuclear cells (PBMCs), sampled when the disease was refractory, from a patient treated with antithyroid drugs. This TCR was recovered from a female donor with Graves disease. The rearrangement links TRBV6-5 to TRBJ1-2; D is unresolved. The CDR3 sequence is CASSSMDGSGGYTF. The CDR3 DNA is TGTGCCAGCAGTTCGATGGACGGCAGCGGCGGCTACACCTTC.